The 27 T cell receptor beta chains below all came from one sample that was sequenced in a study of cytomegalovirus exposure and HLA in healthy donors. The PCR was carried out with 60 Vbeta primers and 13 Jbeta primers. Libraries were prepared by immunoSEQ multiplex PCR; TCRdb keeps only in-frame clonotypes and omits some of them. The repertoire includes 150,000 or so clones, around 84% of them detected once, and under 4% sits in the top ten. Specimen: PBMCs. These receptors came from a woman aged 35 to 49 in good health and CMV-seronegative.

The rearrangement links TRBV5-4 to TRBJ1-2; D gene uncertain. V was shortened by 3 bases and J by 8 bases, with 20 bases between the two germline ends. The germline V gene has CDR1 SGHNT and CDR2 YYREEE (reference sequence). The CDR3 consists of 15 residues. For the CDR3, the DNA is TGTGCCAGCAGCTCCGGATCACGCAACACGGGGGGCTACACCTTC. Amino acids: CASSSGSRNTGGYTF.

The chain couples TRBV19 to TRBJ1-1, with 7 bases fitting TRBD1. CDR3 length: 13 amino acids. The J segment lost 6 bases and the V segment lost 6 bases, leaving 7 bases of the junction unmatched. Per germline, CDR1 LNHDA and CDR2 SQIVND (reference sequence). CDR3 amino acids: CASSPDRDSEAFF. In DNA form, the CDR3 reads TGTGCCAGTAGCCCAGACAGGGATTCTGAAGCTTTCTTT.

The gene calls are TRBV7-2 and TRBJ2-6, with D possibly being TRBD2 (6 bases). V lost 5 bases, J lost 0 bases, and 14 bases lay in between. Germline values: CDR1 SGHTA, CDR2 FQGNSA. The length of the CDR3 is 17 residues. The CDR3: CASSAGPIYSGANVLTF. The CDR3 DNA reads TGTGCCAGCAGCGCGGGACCAATATACTCTGGGGCCAACGTCCTGACTTTC.

This CDR3 reads CASSSRTGSSNSPLHF. In DNA form, the CDR3 reads TGTGCCAGCAGCTCCAGGACAGGGTCGAGTAATTCACCCCTCCACTTT. V gene TRBV11-1 combines with J gene TRBJ1-6; 8 bases match TRBD1. The CDR3 is 16 amino acids. The ends lost 4 bases at V and 6 bases at J; junction bases unmatched: 8. The germline V gene has CDR1 SGHAT and CDR2 FQDESV (reference sequence).

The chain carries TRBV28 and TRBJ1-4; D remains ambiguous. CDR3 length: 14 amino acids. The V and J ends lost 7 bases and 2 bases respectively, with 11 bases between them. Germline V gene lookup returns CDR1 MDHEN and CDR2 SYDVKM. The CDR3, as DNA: TGTGCCAGCACCATGGGAGGTACTAATGAAAAACTGTTTTTT. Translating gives CASTMGGTNEKLFF.

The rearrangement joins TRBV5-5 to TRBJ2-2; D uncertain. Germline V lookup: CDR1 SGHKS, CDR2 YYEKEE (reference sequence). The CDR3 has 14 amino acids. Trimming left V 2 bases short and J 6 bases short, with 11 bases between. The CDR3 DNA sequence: TGTGCCAGCAGCTTAGAAGCTCGCGCCGGGGAGCTGTTTTTT. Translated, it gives CASSLEARAGELFF.

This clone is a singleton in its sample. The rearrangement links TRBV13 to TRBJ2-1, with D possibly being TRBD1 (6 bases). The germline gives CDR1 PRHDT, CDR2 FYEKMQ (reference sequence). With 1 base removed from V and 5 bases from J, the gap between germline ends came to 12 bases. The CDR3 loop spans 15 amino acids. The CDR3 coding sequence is TGTGCCAGCAGCTTAGCAGGGGTGAGGGACAATGAGCAGTTCTTC. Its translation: CASSLAGVRDNEQFF.

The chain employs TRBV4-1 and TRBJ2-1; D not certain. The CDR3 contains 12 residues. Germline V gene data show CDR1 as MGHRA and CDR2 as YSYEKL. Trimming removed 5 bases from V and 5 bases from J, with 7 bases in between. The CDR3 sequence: CASSNYDNEQFF. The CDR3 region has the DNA TGCGCCAGCAGCAACTACGACAATGAGCAGTTCTTC.

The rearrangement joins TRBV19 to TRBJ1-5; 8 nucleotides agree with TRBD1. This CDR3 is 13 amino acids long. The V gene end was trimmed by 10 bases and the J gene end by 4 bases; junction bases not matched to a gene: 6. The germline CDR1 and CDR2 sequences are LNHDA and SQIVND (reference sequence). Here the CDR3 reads CATRQGRNQPQHF. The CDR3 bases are TGTGCCACCAGACAGGGGCGGAATCAGCCCCAGCATTTT.

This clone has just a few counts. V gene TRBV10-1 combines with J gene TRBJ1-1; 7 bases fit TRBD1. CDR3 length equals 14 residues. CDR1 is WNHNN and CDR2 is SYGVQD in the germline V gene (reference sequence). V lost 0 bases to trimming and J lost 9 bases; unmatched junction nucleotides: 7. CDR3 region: CASSESGTGAKAFF. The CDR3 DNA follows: TGCGCCAGCAGTGAGTCGGGAACAGGGGCAAAAGCTTTCTTT.

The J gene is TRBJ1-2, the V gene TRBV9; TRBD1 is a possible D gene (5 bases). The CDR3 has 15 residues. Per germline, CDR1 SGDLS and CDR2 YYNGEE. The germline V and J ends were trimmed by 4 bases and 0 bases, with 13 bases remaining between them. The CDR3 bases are TGTGCCAGCAGCCCTTCCCCGGGGGCTAACTATGGCTACACCTTC. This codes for CASSPSPGANYGYTF.

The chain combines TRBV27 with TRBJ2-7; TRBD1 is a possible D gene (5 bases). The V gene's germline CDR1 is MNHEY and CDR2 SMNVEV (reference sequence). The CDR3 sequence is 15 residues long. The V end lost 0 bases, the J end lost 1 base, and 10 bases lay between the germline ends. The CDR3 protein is CASSLSPGWSYEQYF. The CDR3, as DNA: TGTGCCAGCAGTTTATCTCCAGGGTGGTCCTACGAGCAGTACTTC.

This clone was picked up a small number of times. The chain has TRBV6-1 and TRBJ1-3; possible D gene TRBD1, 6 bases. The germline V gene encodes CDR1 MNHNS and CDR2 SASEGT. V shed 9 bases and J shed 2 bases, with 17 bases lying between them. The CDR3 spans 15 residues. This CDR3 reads CASRKGEGAGNTIYF. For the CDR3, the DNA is TGTGCCAGTCGGAAAGGCGAGGGGGCTGGAAACACCATATATTTT.

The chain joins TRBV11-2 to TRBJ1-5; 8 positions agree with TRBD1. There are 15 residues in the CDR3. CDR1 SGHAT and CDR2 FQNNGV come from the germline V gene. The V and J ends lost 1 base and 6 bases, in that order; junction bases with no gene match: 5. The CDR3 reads CASSLGQGSFQPQHF. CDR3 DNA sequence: TGTGCCAGCAGCTTAGGACAGGGGTCGTTTCAGCCCCAGCATTTT.

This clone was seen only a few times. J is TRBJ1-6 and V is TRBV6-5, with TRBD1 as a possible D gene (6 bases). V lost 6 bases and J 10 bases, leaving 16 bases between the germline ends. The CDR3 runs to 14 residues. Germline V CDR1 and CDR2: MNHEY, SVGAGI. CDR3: CASRIQGTGSPLHF. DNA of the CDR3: TGTGCCAGCAGGATACAGGGAACGGGGTCACCCCTCCACTTT.

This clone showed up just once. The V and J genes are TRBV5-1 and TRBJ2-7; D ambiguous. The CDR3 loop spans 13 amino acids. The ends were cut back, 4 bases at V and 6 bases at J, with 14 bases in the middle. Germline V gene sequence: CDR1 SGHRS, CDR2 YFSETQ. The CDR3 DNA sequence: TGCGCCAGCAGCCCCCAGCCCACGGGCGAGCAGTACTTC. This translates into CASSPQPTGEQYF.

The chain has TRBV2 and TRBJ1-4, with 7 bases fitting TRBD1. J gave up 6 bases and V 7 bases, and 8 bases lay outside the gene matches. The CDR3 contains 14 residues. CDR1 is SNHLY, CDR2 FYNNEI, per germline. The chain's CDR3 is CASNQGQRYEKLFF. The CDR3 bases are TGTGCCAGCAATCAGGGACAGCGTTATGAAAAACTGTTTTTT.

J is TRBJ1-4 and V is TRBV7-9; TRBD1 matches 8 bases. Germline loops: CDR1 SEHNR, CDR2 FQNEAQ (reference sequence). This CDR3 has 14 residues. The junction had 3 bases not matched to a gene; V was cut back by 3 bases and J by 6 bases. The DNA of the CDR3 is TGTGCCAGCAGCTTTTACAGGGGGGATGAAAAACTGTTTTTT. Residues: CASSFYRGDEKLFF. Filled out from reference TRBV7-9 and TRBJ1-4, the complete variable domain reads DTGVSQNPRHKITKRGQNVTFRCDPISEHNRLYWYRQTLGQGPEFLTYFQNEAQLEKSRLLSDRFSAERPKGSFSTLEIQRTEQGDSAMYLCASSFYRGDEKLFFGSGTQLSVL.

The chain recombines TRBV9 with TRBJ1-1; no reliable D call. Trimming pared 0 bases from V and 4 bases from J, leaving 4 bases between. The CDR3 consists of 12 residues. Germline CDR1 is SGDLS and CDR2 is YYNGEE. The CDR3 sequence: CASSVVFTEAFF. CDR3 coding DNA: TGTGCCAGCAGCGTAGTCTTCACTGAAGCTTTCTTT.

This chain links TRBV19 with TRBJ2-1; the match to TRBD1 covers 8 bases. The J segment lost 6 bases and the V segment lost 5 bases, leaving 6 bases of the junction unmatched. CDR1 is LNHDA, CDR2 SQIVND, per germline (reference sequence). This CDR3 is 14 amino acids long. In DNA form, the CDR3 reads TGTGCCAGTAGTTACCGGGACAGGCTCAATGAGCAGTTCTTC. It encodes CASSYRDRLNEQFF.

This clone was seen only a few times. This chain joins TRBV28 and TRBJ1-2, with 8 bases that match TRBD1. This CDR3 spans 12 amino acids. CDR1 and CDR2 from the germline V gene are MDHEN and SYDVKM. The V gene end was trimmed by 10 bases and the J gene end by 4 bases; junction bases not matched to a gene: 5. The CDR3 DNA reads TGTGCCACAAGACAGGGGCGCTATGGCTACACCTTC. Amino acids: CATRQGRYGYTF.

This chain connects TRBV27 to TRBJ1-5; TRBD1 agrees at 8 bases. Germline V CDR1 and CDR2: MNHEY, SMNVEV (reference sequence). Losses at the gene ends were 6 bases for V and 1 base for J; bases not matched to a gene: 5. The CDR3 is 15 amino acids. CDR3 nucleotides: TGTGCCAGCAGGATAGGGACAGGAAGCAATCAGCCCCAGCATTTT. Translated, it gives CASRIGTGSNQPQHF.

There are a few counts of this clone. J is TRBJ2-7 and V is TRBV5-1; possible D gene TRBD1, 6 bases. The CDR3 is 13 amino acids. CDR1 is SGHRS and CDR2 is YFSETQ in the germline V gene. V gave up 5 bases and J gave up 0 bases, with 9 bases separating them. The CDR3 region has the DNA TGCGCCAGCAGACGACAGGACTCCTACGAGCAGTACTTC. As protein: CASRRQDSYEQYF.

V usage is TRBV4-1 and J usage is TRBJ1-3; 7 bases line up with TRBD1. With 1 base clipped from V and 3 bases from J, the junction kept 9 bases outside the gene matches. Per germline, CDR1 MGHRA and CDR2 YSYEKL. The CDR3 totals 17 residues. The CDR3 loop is CASSQGQGYQVGNTIYF. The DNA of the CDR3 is TGCGCCAGCAGCCAAGGACAGGGCTACCAGGTTGGAAACACCATATATTTT.

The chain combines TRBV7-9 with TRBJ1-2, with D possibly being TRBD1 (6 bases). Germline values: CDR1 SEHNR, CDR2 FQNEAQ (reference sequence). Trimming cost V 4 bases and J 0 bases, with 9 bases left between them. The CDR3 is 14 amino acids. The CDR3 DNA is TGTGCCAGCAGCTGGACAGCGTCTAACTATGGCTACACCTTC. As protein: CASSWTASNYGYTF.

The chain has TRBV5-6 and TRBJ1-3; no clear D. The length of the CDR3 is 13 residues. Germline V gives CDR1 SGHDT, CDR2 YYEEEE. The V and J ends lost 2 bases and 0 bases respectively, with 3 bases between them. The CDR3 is CASSFYSGNTIYF. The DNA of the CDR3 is TGTGCCAGCAGCTTTTACTCTGGAAACACCATATATTTT.

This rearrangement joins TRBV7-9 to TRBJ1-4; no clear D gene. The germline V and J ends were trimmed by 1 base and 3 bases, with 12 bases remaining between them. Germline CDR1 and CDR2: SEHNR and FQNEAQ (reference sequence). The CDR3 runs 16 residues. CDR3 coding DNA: TGTGCCAGCAGCTTAGGCACAGCTGAGCCTAATGAAAAACTGTTTTTT. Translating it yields CASSLGTAEPNEKLFF.